This T cell receptor (beta chain) was captured in a study of neurological immune-mediated disorders. Study-wide points: Expanded clones shared no CDR3 amino acid sequences across subjects, suggesting private repertoires in all groups. Among 34 multiple sclerosis patients, 18 had repertoires that phylogenetic grouping placed in one related-CDR3 cluster, a possible signature.

This clonotype was observed many times. Its antigen remains unknown. It was from 2 million PBMCs stored at -80 C that the unsorted libraries were obtained. This CDR3 comprises 12 residues. V dropped 0 bases and J dropped 10; count of bases not matched to a gene: 1. CDR1 and CDR2 (germline): MNHEY, SVGAGI. TCRdb re-called the 5' RACE reads through MiXCR, storing one row per CDR3 protein. The table has under 25,000 distinct CDR3 sequences, roughly 2.6% seen once. The genes are TRBV6-5 and TRBJ1-1, with 8 bases fitting TRBD1. This receptor was taken from a woman aged 18-35 years with multiple sclerosis. Sequencing input: PBMCs. The CDR3 protein is CASSYSDRVAFF. The CDR3 nucleotides are TGTGCCAGCAGTTACTCGGACAGGGTAGCTTTCTTT.